This TCR beta chain was captured by sequencing in a study of T cell changes during pregnancy in multiple sclerosis. The method was immunoSEQ multiplex PCR; TCRdb's version includes in-frame clones alone and lacks a portion of them. The data contain 72,000 or so clones, roughly 93% of them singletons. V lost 0 bases and J lost 2, with 20 bases in between. The CDR3 is 18 residues long. Germline V gives CDR1 WSHSY, CDR2 SAAADI. This receptor was obtained from a female donor with multiple sclerosis, enrolled in a pregnancy study. The sample was peripheral blood, taken in the second trimester of pregnancy. This chain connects TRBV10-2 to TRBJ2-7; D gene uncertain. CDR3 DNA sequence: TGCGCCAGCAGTGAGTCCCCCCAAGGAGCCAGCCTAACCTACGAGCAGTACTTC. It specifies CASSESPQGASLTYEQYF.